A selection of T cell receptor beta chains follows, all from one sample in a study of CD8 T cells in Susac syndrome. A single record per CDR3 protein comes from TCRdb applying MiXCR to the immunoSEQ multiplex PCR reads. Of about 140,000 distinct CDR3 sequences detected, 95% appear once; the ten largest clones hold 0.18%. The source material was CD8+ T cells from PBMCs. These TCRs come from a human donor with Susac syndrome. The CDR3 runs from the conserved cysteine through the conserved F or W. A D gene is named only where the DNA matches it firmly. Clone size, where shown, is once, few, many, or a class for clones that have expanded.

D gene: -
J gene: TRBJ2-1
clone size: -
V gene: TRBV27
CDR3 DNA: TGTGCCAGCGGCCCGGAGCTCATTTCTCAGTTCTTC
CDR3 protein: CASGPELISQFF

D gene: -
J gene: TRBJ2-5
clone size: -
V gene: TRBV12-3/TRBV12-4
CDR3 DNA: TGTGCCAGCGAGGTCCAAGAGACCCAGTACTTC
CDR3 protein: CASEVQETQYF

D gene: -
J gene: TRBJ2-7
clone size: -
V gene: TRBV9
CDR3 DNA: TGTGCCAGCAGCGTAGGAGGCAGCCTGGCCTACGAGCAGTACTTC
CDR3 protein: CASSVGGSLAYEQYF

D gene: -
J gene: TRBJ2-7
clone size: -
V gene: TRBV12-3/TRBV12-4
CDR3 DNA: TGTGCCAGCAGTTCGGAGCAGAGGCCGGGCGAGCAGTACTTC
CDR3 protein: CASSSEQRPGEQYF

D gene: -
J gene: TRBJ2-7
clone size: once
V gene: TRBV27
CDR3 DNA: TGTGCCAGCAGTTTCCACCCTTCCTCCTACGAGCAGTACTTC
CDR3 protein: CASSFHPSSYEQYF

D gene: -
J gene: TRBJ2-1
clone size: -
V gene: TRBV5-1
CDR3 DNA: TGCGCCAGCAGCTTGAGGACTGGGAGCTCCTACAATGAGCAGTTCTTC
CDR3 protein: CASSLRTGSSYNEQFF

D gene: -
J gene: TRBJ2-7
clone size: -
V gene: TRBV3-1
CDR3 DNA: TGTGCCAGCAGCCAATACACAGGGAACTACGAGCAGTACTTC
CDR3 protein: CASSQYTGNYEQYF

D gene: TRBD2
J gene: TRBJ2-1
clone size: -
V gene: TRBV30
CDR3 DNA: TGTGCCTGGAGCTTGACTAGCGGGAATGAGCAGTTCTTC
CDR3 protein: CAWSLTSGNEQFF

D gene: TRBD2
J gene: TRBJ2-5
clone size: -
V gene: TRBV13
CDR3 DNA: TGTGCCAGCAGCACCGGGACTAGGAATTTTCGGGAGACCCAGTACTTC
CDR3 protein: CASSTGTRNFRETQYF

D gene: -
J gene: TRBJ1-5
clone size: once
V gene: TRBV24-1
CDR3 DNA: TGTGCCACCAGTGATTTGGACAGCAATCAGCCCCAGCATTTT
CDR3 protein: CATSDLDSNQPQHF

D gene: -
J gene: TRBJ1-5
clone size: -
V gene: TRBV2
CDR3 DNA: TGTGCCAGCAGTGATTTGGGGGCTTGGCAGCCCCAGCATTTT
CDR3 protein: CASSDLGAWQPQHF

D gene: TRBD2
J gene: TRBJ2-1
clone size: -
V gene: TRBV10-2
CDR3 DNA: TGCGCCAGCAGTGACCTACTAGCGGGAGTCTACAATGAGCAGTTCTTC
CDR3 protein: CASSDLLAGVYNEQFF

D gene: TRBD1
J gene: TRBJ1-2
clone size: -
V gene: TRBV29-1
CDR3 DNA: TGCAGCGTTGAAGGGGACAGTTACGGCTACACCTTC
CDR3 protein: CSVEGDSYGYTF

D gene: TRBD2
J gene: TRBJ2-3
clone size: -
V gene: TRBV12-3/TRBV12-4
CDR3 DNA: TGTGCCAGCAGTTTAGGGACTAGCGCGGATACGCAGTATTTT
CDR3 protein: CASSLGTSADTQYF

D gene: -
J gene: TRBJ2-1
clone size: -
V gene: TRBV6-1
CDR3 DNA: TGTGCCAGCAGTCCAGTAACGGTGGGTTTCTACAATGAGCAGTTCTTC
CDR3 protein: CASSPVTVGFYNEQFF

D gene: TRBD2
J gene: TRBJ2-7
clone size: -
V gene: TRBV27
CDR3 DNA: TGTGCCACCGGGATGACTAGCGAGTCCTACGAGCAGTACTTC
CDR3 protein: CATGMTSESYEQYF

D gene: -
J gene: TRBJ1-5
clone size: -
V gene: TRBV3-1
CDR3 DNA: TGTGCCAGCAGCCAAGATCCCCGGACCGGGAGCAATCAGCCCCAGCATTTT
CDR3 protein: CASSQDPRTGSNQPQHF

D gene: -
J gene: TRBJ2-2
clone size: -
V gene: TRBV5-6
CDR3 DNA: TGTGCCAACATCAACCCAGTTAGTGCCGGGGAGCTGTTTTTT
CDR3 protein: CANINPVSAGELFF

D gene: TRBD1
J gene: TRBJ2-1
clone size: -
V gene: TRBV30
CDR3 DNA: TGTGCCTGTACGACAGGGTTCGATGAGCAGTTCTTC
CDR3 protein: CACTTGFDEQFF

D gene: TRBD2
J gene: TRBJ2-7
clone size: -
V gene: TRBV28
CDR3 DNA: TGTGCCAGCAGCCTCCGACTAGCGGGATTATACGAGCAGTACTTC
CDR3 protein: CASSLRLAGLYEQYF

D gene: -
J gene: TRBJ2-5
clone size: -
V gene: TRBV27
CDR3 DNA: TGTGCCAGCAGTTTAAGCGGTTATGAGACCCAGTACTTC
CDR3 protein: CASSLSGYETQYF

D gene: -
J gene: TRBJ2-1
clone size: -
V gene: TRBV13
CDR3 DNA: TGTGCCAGCAGCTTAGCGGAAGGCCGGGGTGAGCAGTTCTTC
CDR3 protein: CASSLAEGRGEQFF

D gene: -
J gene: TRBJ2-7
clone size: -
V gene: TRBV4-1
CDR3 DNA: TGCGCCAGCAGCCCAGACAGCCAGGCCTACGAGCAGTACTTC
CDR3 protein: CASSPDSQAYEQYF

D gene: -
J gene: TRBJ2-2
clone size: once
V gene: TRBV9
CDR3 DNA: TGTGCCAGCAACGGCCAGGTGGGAGATACCGGGGAGCTGTTTTTT
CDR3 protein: CASNGQVGDTGELFF

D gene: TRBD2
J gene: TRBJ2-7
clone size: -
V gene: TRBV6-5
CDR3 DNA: TGTGCCAGCAGTTACTCAGCGGGAGAAAGGGCCTACGAGCAGTACTTC
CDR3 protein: CASSYSAGERAYEQYF

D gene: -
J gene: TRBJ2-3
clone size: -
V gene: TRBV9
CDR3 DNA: TGTGCCAGCAGCCCATCGGCTAGTCGCACAGATACGCAGTATTTT
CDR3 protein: CASSPSASRTDTQYF

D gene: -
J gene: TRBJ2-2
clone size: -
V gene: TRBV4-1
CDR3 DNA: TGCGCCAGCAGCCAAGCCTGGAACACCGGGGAGCTGTTTTTT
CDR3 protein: CASSQAWNTGELFF

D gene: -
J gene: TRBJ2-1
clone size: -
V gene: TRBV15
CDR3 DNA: TGTGCCACCAGCAGAGAGAACGGGGTCTCCTCCTACAATGAGCAGTTCTTC
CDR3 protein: CATSRENGVSSYNEQFF

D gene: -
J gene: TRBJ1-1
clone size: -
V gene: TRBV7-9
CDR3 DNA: TGTGCCAGCAGCTCGGAGGACGTCCCCCTGGAAGCTTTCTTT
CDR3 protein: CASSSEDVPLEAFF

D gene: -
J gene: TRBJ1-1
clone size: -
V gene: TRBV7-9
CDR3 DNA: TGTGCCAGCATCACATCAACCGCTGAAGCTTTCTTT
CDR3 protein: CASITSTAEAFF

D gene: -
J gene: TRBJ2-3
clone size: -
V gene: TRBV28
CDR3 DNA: TGTGCCAGCAGTTTTTCACTAGTGAGGTACACAGATACGCAGTATTTT
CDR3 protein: CASSFSLVRYTDTQYF

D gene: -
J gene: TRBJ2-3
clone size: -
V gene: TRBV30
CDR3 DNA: TGTGCCTGGAGTGGACCATGGTCGGACCCTACGGAAGATACGCAGTATTTT
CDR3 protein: CAWSGPWSDPTEDTQYF

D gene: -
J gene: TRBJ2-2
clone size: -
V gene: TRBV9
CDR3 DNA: TGTGCCAGCAGCGTAGATAACAGGGCCTACGTTGTGAACACCGGGGAGCTGTTTTTT
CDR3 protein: CASSVDNRAYVVNTGELFF

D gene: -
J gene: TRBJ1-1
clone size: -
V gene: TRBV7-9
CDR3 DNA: TGTGCCAGCAGCCCCGTGAGTGGTAACACTGAAGCTTTCTTT
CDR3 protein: CASSPVSGNTEAFF

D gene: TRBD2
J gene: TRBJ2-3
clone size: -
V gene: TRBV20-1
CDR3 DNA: TGCAGTGCTTCCATTATGGGCGGGAGTATCACAGATACGCAGTATTTT
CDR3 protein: CSASIMGGSITDTQYF

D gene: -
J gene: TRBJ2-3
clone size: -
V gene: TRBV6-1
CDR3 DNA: TGTGCCAGCAGTAATGAAAGGGCCCGCACAGATACGCAGTATTTT
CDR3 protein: CASSNERARTDTQYF

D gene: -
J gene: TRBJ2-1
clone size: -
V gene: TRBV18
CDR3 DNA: TGTGCCAGCTCCCTCTGGACAGAGAACAATGAGCAGTTCTTC
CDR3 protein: CASSLWTENNEQFF

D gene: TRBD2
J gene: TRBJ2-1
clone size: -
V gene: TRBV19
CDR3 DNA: TGTGCCAGTAGTGGACCCGGGACTAGGTACAATGAGCAGTTCTTC
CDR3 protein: CASSGPGTRYNEQFF

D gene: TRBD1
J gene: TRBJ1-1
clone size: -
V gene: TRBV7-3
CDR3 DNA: TGTGCCAGCAGCTATCAGGGGGCGGGCACTGAAGCTTTCTTT
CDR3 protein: CASSYQGAGTEAFF

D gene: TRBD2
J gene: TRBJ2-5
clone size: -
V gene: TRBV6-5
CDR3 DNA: TGTGCCAGCAGGCGAGCGGGGCTCGGAGAGACCCAGTACTTC
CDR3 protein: CASRRAGLGETQYF

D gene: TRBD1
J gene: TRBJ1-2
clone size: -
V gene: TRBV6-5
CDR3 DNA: TGTGCCAGCAGTTACTCGCAGGGGGCTGCGGGAGGCTACACCTTC
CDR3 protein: CASSYSQGAAGGYTF

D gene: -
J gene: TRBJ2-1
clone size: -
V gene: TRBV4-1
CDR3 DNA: TGCGCCAGCAGCCAAGTCAGGGGTGAGCAGTTCTTC
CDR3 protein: CASSQVRGEQFF

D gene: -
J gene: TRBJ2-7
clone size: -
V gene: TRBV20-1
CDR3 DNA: TGCAGTGCTAGAACCTCGACCTACGAGCAGTACTTC
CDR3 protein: CSARTSTYEQYF

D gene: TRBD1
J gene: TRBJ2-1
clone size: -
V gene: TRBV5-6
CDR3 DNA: TGTGCCAGCAGCTTCGACTCGGACAGGAAGGATGAGCAGTTCTTC
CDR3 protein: CASSFDSDRKDEQFF

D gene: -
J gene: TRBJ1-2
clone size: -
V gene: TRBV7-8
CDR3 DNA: TGTGCCAGCAGCTTAGCCCCCCGACAGACAAGAACAGAGCTTAACTATGGCTACACCTTC
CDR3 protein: CASSLAPRQTRTELNYGYTF

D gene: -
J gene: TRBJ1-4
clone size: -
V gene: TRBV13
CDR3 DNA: TGTGCCAGCAGCCGGGAGGACGGATTTGATAATGAAAAACTGTTTTTT
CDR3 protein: CASSREDGFDNEKLFF

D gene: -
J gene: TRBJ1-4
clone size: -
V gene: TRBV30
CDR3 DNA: TGTGCCTGGAGTGTCTCAGGGGTTTACGGTGAAAAACTGTTTTTT
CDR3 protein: CAWSVSGVYGEKLFF

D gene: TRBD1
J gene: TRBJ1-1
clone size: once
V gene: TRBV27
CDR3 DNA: TGTGCCAGCAGTTTGGACAGGGGAGTCACTGAAGCTTTCTTT
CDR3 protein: CASSLDRGVTEAFF

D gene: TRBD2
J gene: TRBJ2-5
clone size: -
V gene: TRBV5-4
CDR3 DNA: TGTGCCAGCAGCTGGCTAGCGGACCAAGAGACCCAGTACTTC
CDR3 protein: CASSWLADQETQYF

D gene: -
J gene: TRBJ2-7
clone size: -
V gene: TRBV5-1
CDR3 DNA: TGCGCCAGCAGCTTGGCCGGGGACGAGCAGTACTTC
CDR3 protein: CASSLAGDEQYF

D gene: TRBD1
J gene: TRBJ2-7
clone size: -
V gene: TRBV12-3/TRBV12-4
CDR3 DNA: TGTGCCAGCAGGAGGGGGCTTTTCTACGAGCAGTACTTC
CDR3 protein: CASRRGLFYEQYF

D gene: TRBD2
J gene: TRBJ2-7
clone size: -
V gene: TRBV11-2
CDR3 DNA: TGTGCCAGCAGCGTCCCGGGACTAGCGGGAGTAGGGGACGAGCAGTACTTC
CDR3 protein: CASSVPGLAGVGDEQYF

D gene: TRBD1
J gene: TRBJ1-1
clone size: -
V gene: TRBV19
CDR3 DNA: TGTGCCAGCTTTACAGGGGGTACTGAAGCTTTCTTT
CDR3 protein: CASFTGGTEAFF

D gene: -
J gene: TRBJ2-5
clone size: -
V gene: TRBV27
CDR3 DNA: TGTGCCAGCAGTATCAGGTACCAAGAGACCCAGTACTTC
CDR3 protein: CASSIRYQETQYF